This T cell receptor (beta chain) originates from a study of brain metastases from non-small cell lung cancer. Measured with immunoSEQ multiplex PCR; TCRdb has only the in-frame clones, and not every one. The sample lists 1,500 to 2,000 clones; more than 85% were seen once. Points on this clone: An end of the junction differs from the germline gene, which may be a read error. Within the sample, other DNA sequences also encode this same CDR3.

This TCR was sampled from a donor at least 40 years old with non-small cell lung cancer. Specimen: tissue from a brain metastasis.

CDR3: CATSGRTANTEAFF. The CDR3 DNA is TGTGCTACCAGCGGACGGACAGCGAACACTGAAGCTTTCTTT. The chain carries TRBV15 and TRBJ1-1, with a possible D match to TRBD1 (6 bases). Germline V gives CDR1 LNHNV, CDR2 YYDKDF (reference sequence). This CDR3 is built from 14 residues.